Each of the 25 T cell receptor beta chains below was sequenced from the same sample in a study of blood T cell repertoires in COVID-19. The data were produced by immunoSEQ multiplex PCR, yet TCRdb's version contains in-frame clones alone and is incomplete. Of some 300,000 clones in the sample, roughly 91% were seen once. Sequencing was carried out using PBMCs or T cells enriched from blood (not recorded which). The receptors shown here come from a woman in her 30s who had recovered from COVID-19.

The chain recombines TRBV27 with TRBJ2-2, with D hard to call. CDR1 and CDR2 (germline): MNHEY, SMNVEV (reference sequence). V dropped 7 bases and J dropped 1 base, with 7 bases sitting between them. This CDR3 is built from 13 residues. The chain's CDR3 is CASTSVNTGELFF. CDR3 DNA sequence: TGTGCCAGCACGTCAGTGAACACCGGGGAGCTGTTTTTT.

The chain combines TRBV7-8 with TRBJ2-7; TRBD1 aligns across 7 bases. With 5 bases clipped from V and 8 bases from J, the junction kept 9 bases outside the gene matches. There are 13 residues in the CDR3. The germline V gene has CDR1 SGHVS and CDR2 FQNEAQ. Written as DNA, the CDR3 is TGTGCCAGCAGCGATAGACAGGGAAATCAGCAGTACTTC. Amino acid sequence: CASSDRQGNQQYF. Full variable domain (outside the CDR3, taken from reference TRBV7-8 and TRBJ2-7): GAGVSQSPRYKVAKRGQDVALRCDPISGHVSLFWYQQALGQGPEFLTYFQNEAQLDKSGLPSDRFFAERPEGSVSTLKIQRTQQEDSAVYLCASSDRQGNQQYFGPGTRLTVT.

The J gene is TRBJ2-2, the V gene TRBV6-2 or TRBV6-3; D is perhaps TRBD2 (5 bases). Germline-derived CDR1 and CDR2 are MNHEY and SVGEGT. The V end was cut by 5 bases, the J end by 5 bases, with 12 bases between. This CDR3 spans 14 amino acids. The CDR3 protein is CASSPGLATGELFF. CDR3 bases: TGTGCCAGCAGTCCCGGACTTGCGACCGGGGAGCTGTTTTTT.

The chain employs TRBV18 and TRBJ1-1; 8 positions match TRBD1. V lost 8 bases and J lost 1; bases outside the gene matches: 6. The length of the CDR3 is 14 residues. Germline CDR1 reads KGHSH; CDR2 reads LQKENI. The CDR3 region has the DNA TGTGCCAGCGCCACCGGACAGGGGAACACTGAAGCTTTCTTT. Amino acid sequence: CASATGQGNTEAFF.

This chain links TRBV4-3 with TRBJ1-2; tentative D call: TRBD1 (6 bases). From germline, CDR1 is LGHNA and CDR2 YSLEER. CDR3 length: 17 residues. V dropped 6 bases and J dropped 0 bases, with 20 bases sitting between them. The CDR3 loop reads CASRQHHREGTNYGYTF. As DNA, the CDR3 is TGCGCCAGCAGGCAACATCACAGGGAAGGGACTAACTATGGCTACACCTTC.

The V gene is TRBV27, the J gene TRBJ2-1; 8 positions match TRBD2. The CDR3 has 16 amino acids. CDR1 and CDR2 (germline): MNHEY, SMNVEV (reference sequence). With V trimmed by 7 bases and J by 3 bases, 11 bases remained unmatched. Here the CDR3 reads CASTLGISGIYNEQFF. The CDR3 region has the DNA TGTGCCAGCACCCTGGGGATTAGCGGGATCTACAATGAGCAGTTCTTC.

V and J are TRBV19 and TRBJ1-2, with TRBD1 identical over 8 bases. The junction had 8 bases not matched to a gene; V was cut back by 5 bases and J by 3 bases. From germline, CDR1 is LNHDA and CDR2 SQIVND (reference sequence). This CDR3 has 15 residues. The CDR3 is CASSSHPGQDYGYTF. Written as DNA, the CDR3 is TGTGCCAGTAGTTCCCACCCGGGACAGGACTATGGCTACACCTTC.

The chain recombines TRBV19 with TRBJ1-5; 7 bases line up with TRBD1. The CDR3 length is 16 residues. Germline CDR1 and CDR2: LNHDA and SQIVND (reference sequence). Germline trimming cut 5 bases from V and 1 base from J; bases unmatched to any gene: 8. CDR3 nucleotides: TGTGCCAGTAGTGAAATAGGACAGGTCAGCAATCAGCCCCAGCATTTT. Protein sequence: CASSEIGQVSNQPQHF.

The genes are TRBV14 and TRBJ2-1, with 7 bases that match TRBD2. V lost 1 base, J lost 6 bases, and 15 bases stayed unmatched. The CDR3 extends over 18 amino acids. Looked up from germline, CDR1 is SGHDN and CDR2 is FVKESK. The CDR3 region has the DNA TGTGCCAGCAGCCAAGTTGAGGGAGGGCCTTATGAGTTCAATGAGCAGTTCTTC. This gives the protein CASSQVEGGPYEFNEQFF.

This clone has a single count. The chain recombines TRBV5-1 with TRBJ2-7; D remains ambiguous. Between the trimmed V and J ends, which lost 4 bases and 1 base, there was a span of 9 bases. The CDR3 is 13 residues long. CDR1 and CDR2 from the germline V gene are SGHRS and YFSETQ. This CDR3 is CASSSVTSYEQYF. The CDR3 DNA reads as TGCGCCAGCAGCAGTGTCACTTCCTACGAGCAGTACTTC.

The chain has TRBV7-9 and TRBJ1-4; 7 nucleotides agree with TRBD1. From germline, CDR1 is SEHNR and CDR2 FQNEAQ (reference sequence). Trimming took 5 bases from V and 7 from J; bases not matched to a gene: 10. This CDR3 is 15 amino acids long. Here the CDR3 DNA reads TGTGCCAGCAGCGGAATAGACAGGGTGGCTGAAAAACTGTTTTTT. It is translated as CASSGIDRVAEKLFF.

The V and J genes are TRBV6-2 or TRBV6-3 and TRBJ2-7; tentatively, D is TRBD1 (6 bases). This CDR3 comprises 18 residues. Deletions cut 0 bases from V and 11 bases from J, with 29 bases between. Germline lookup yields CDR1 MNHEY and CDR2 SVGEGT. The DNA of the CDR3 is TGTGCCAGCAGTTACTCTGGGGGACCTCCAGGGGCCCCATCGGTGGAGTACTTC. Its protein is CASSYSGGPPGAPSVEYF.

J is TRBJ1-1 and V is TRBV7-9, with 8 bases identical to TRBD1. This CDR3 is 16 amino acids long. CDR1 is SEHNR and CDR2 is FQNEAQ in the germline V gene (reference sequence). V lost 2 bases and J lost 0; bases outside the gene matches: 5. The CDR3 coding sequence is TGTGCCAGCAGCTTACCGCCGGGACAGGTGAACACTGAAGCTTTCTTT. This gives the protein CASSLPPGQVNTEAFF.

This chain joins TRBV10-3 and TRBJ1-1, with D perhaps matching TRBD1 (6 bases). The length of the CDR3 is 14 residues. V lost 5 bases and J 1 base, leaving 11 bases between the germline ends. Germline values: CDR1 ENHRY, CDR2 SYGVKD. CDR3 sequence reads: CAISQGIANTEAFF. The CDR3 nucleotides read TGTGCCATCAGTCAGGGGATAGCGAACACTGAAGCTTTCTTT.

The chain is built from TRBV28 and TRBJ2-7, with D unclear. Germline-derived CDR1 and CDR2 are MDHEN and SYDVKM. This CDR3 is 11 amino acids long. V was pared by 4 bases and J by 7 bases, with 8 bases between. CDR3 coding DNA: TGTGCCAGCAGTTCTTTAGAGGAGCAGTACTTC. Its translation: CASSSLEEQYF.

The chain couples TRBV27 to TRBJ2-4; 8 positions match TRBD2. The J segment lost 6 bases and the V segment lost 2 bases, leaving 3 bases of the junction unmatched. The germline V gene encodes CDR1 MNHEY and CDR2 SMNVEV (reference sequence). CDR3 size: 14 residues. This chain's CDR3 is CASSLPGGGNIQYF. Here the CDR3 DNA reads TGTGCCAGCAGTTTACCGGGAGGGGGAAACATTCAGTACTTC.

CDR3 loop: CSGADSPGSSAGNTIYF. The CDR3 DNA sequence: TGCAGCGGGGCGGACTCCCCCGGTAGCTCTGCTGGAAACACCATATATTTT. The gene calls are TRBV29-1 and TRBJ1-3, with D hard to call. V was shortened by 7 bases and J by 2 bases, with 24 bases between the two germline ends. Germline CDR1 and CDR2: SQVTM and ANQGSEA. CDR3 length equals 17 residues.

The chain uses TRBV18 and TRBJ2-1; possibly TRBD2 for D (6 bases). Trimming took 4 bases from V and 7 from J, leaving 17 bases between them. This CDR3 is built from 15 residues. Per germline, CDR1 KGHSH and CDR2 LQKENI. CDR3 protein: CASSLADPQTNEQFF. The CDR3 DNA reads TGTGCCAGCTCACTAGCGGACCCACAAACGAATGAGCAGTTCTTC.

The V call is TRBV29-1, the J call TRBJ2-1; 9 nucleotides agree with TRBD1. With 5 bases clipped from V and 6 bases from J, the junction kept 8 bases outside the gene matches. This CDR3 contains 14 residues. Germline assignment: CDR1 SQVTM and CDR2 ANQGSEA. CDR3 amino acids: CSVHPGQGINEQFF. CDR3 bases: TGCAGCGTTCATCCGGGACAGGGTATCAATGAGCAGTTCTTC.

The sample holds one count of this clone. The CDR3 sequence: CASSATGVLDEQFF. As DNA, the CDR3 is TGTGCCAGCAGTGCTACAGGCGTCCTGGATGAGCAGTTCTTC. The chain joins TRBV2 to TRBJ2-1; maybe TRBD1 (5 bases). Trimming took 4 bases from V and 8 from J, leaving 15 bases between them. The CDR3 extends over 14 amino acids. The germline V gene encodes CDR1 SNHLY and CDR2 FYNNEI.

This clone was seen only once. This rearrangement joins TRBV6-5 to TRBJ2-7; no reliable D call. The germline CDR1 and CDR2 sequences are MNHEY and SVGAGI. The CDR3 covers 11 residues. Trimming left V 8 bases short and J 6 bases short, with 11 bases between. The CDR3 sequence is CASGASGEQYF. In DNA, the CDR3 is TGTGCCAGCGGCGCGTCGGGCGAGCAGTACTTC.

The chain is built from TRBV6-5 and TRBJ1-2, with 7 bases aligning to TRBD1. The CDR3 covers 12 residues. CDR1 MNHEY and CDR2 SVGAGI come from the germline V gene. V dropped 5 bases and J dropped 8; count of bases not matched to a gene: 5. CDR3 bases: TGTGCCAGCAGTCGGAGACAGGGCGGCTACACCTTC. Encoded protein: CASSRRQGGYTF.

The genes are TRBV12-3 or TRBV12-4 and TRBJ1-1, with D possibly being TRBD1 (5 bases). V lost 10 bases and J lost 8, with 17 bases in between. This CDR3 contains 12 residues. The CDR3 nucleotides are TGTGCCATCCGGAGGGGCCCACGGGAAGCTTTCTTT. Amino acids: CAIRRGPREAFF.

The gene calls are TRBV5-1 and TRBJ2-3; TRBD2 matches 14 bases. Trimming cost V 4 bases and J 6 bases; bases outside gene matches: 10. The CDR3 covers 17 residues. Germline CDR1 reads SGHRS; CDR2 reads YFSETQ. The CDR3 DNA reads TGCGCCAGCAGCCTTGGGGGACTAGCGGGAGTCACGGATACGCAGTATTTT. Protein sequence: CASSLGGLAGVTDTQYF.

The chain combines TRBV15 with TRBJ2-7; 9 bases line up with TRBD2. CDR1 and CDR2 from the germline V gene are LNHNV and YYDKDF (reference sequence). The CDR3 contains 13 residues. Trimming cost V 4 bases and J 3 bases; bases outside gene matches: 1. CDR3 in DNA: TGTGCCACCAGCACTAGCGGGATCTACGAGCAGTACTTC. Translating it yields CATSTSGIYEQYF.